This T cell receptor beta chain appears in the sequencing data of a study of blood T cell repertoires in COVID-19. Looking at the study overall: From T cells, B-cell-depleted T cells, or PBMCs came the material, which was cDNA or gDNA.

TCRdb keeps only in-frame clones here, not all; method: immunoSEQ multiplex PCR. Of approximately 240,000 clones in the sample, around 84% were seen once. J lost 7 bases, V lost 4 bases, and 15 bases had no gene match. The CDR3 consists of 16 residues. Germline CDR1 and CDR2: SGHDT and YYEEEE. The sample consisted of peripheral blood. This receptor was taken from a woman aged 40 to 50 who had recovered from COVID-19. The J gene is TRBJ2-7, the V gene TRBV5-6; 9 positions match TRBD1. The CDR3 loop reads CASSMTGTGYSWEQYF. The DNA of the CDR3 is TGTGCCAGCAGCATGACCGGGACAGGGTATTCGTGGGAGCAGTACTTC.